This T cell receptor (beta chain) was profiled in a study of blood T cells in healthy people across ages. Study-wide points: Roughly linear age-related decline in beta diversity appeared, significant by age about 40. Naive and antigen-experienced cells were not separated, limiting conclusive comparison. Across samples, TCR beta diversity tracked strongly with naive T cell percentage.

Together with a sample-barcoded 5' primer, a J-beta primer mix was included in a second PCR lasting about 7 to 11 cycles. Each CDR3 protein is one row after TCRdb ran MiXCR on the 5' RACE reads. The sample includes approximately 680,000 distinct CDR3 sequences, about 30% seen only once; the top ten take about 16%. Note on this clonotype: Its antigen remains unidentified.

No fewer than 6.5 million PBMCs went into each sample. Source material: blood. The TCR was taken from a woman older than 75 in good health.

The CDR3 loop is CSAGQGASYEQYF. The CDR3 DNA reads as TGCAGCGCCGGACAGGGGGCTTCCTACGAGCAGTACTTC. The V gene is TRBV29-1, the J gene TRBJ2-7, with 11 positions matching TRBD1. The germline gives CDR1 SQVTM, CDR2 ANQGSEA. The CDR3 loop spans 13 amino acids. V shed 7 bases, J shed 1 base, and the junction held 3 bases outside the gene matches.